Below, 24 T cell receptor beta chains from the same sample are listed, as sequenced in a study of T cell changes during pregnancy in multiple sclerosis. TCRdb's table, derived via immunoSEQ multiplex PCR, lists solely in-frame clones and lacks some. The top ten clones hold approximately 0.67% of a sample with more than 40,000 clones, approximately 90% of them seen once. The source material was CD4+ T cells from peripheral blood mononuclear cells, sampled in the first trimester of pregnancy. These receptors all stem from a female donor with multiple sclerosis, enrolled in a pregnancy study.

This clone has just one count. The chain employs TRBV5-1 and TRBJ2-6; 7 bases are a match to TRBD2. Germline V gives CDR1 SGHRS, CDR2 YFSETQ. This CDR3 has 15 amino acids. With 4 bases clipped from V and 2 bases from J, the junction kept 3 bases outside the gene matches. As DNA, the CDR3 is TGCGCCAGCAGCCCGGGGGGTACTGGGGCCAACGTCCTGACTTTC. It encodes CASSPGGTGANVLTF. The whole variable domain, remainder taken from reference TRBV5-1 and TRBJ2-6, is KAGVTQTPRYLIKTRGQQVTLSCSPISGHRSVSWYQQTPGQGLQFLFEYFSETQRNKGNFPGRFSGRQFSNSRSEMNVSTLELGDSALYLCASSPGGTGANVLTFGAGSRLTVL.

The chain has TRBV10-1 and TRBJ1-2; TRBD1 is a possible D gene (6 bases). CDR1 and CDR2 from the germline V gene are WNHNN and SYGVQD (reference sequence). V was pared by 1 base and J by 5 bases, with 8 bases between. The CDR3 runs 13 residues. This chain's CDR3 is CASSEYRAYGYTF. In nucleotides, the CDR3 is TGCGCCAGCAGTGAGTACAGGGCTTATGGCTACACCTTC.

The gene calls are TRBV19 and TRBJ2-7, with D perhaps matching TRBD2 (5 bases). The CDR3 runs to 14 residues. The germline V gene has CDR1 LNHDA and CDR2 SQIVND (reference sequence). Deletions cut 1 base from V and 1 base from J, with 8 bases between. The CDR3 nucleotides are TGTGCCAGTAGTATAGCCGAGGGATCCTACGAGCAGTACTTC. Translation: CASSIAEGSYEQYF.

Regarding this clone: At one of its ends the junction is not consistent with the germline gene, which may arise from a read error. The gene calls are TRBV7-7 and TRBJ1-1, with D unresolved. The CDR3 extends over 13 amino acids. The germline gives CDR1 SSHAT, CDR2 FNYEAQ (reference sequence). The CDR3 is CASSQISNTEAFF. The CDR3 DNA reads as TGTGCTAGCAGCCAGATAAGTAACACTGAAGCTTTCTTT.

V gene TRBV5-4 combines with J gene TRBJ2-6; 8 bases match TRBD1. This CDR3 has 14 residues. Losses at the gene ends were 4 bases for V and 3 bases for J; bases not matched to a gene: 0. CDR1 and CDR2 (germline): SGHNT, YYREEE (reference sequence). The chain's CDR3 is CASSGQGGANVLTF. CDR3 nucleotide sequence: TGTGCCAGCAGCGGACAGGGTGGGGCCAACGTCCTGACTTTC.

This clone was recorded a few times. This chain links TRBV19 with TRBJ1-4; no firm D call. Germline-derived CDR1 and CDR2 are LNHDA and SQIVND (reference sequence). This CDR3 is 14 amino acids long. Trimming removed 3 bases at V and 8 bases at J, with 13 bases between. CDR3 nucleotides: TGTGCCAGTAGTATTGATATGCTTAGCGAAAAACTGTTTTTT. Translation: CASSIDMLSEKLFF.

This sequence joins TRBV5-5 and TRBJ1-3, with TRBD1 matching over 8 bases. Germline lookup yields CDR1 SGHKS and CDR2 YYEKEE (reference sequence). This CDR3 is 14 amino acids long. Trimming took 0 bases from V and 4 from J; bases not matched to a gene: 0. CDR3 DNA sequence: TGTGCCAGCAGCTTGGGGACAGGGGGAAACACCATATATTTT. Translation: CASSLGTGGNTIYF.

This chain links TRBV15 with TRBJ1-1, with D hard to call. The CDR3 consists of 12 residues. Trimming took off 3 bases at V and 3 bases at J, with 5 bases between the two ends. Germline assignment: CDR1 LNHNV and CDR2 YYDKDF (reference sequence). The CDR3 protein is CATSSGYTEAFF. The CDR3 nucleotides are TGTGCCACCAGCAGCGGTTACACTGAAGCTTTCTTT.

This chain uses TRBV6-6 with TRBJ2-1, with a tentative D call TRBD2 (7 bases). Germline CDR1 is MNHNY and CDR2 is SVGAGI (reference sequence). The V end was cut by 8 bases, the J end by 6 bases, with 20 bases between. The CDR3 has 15 amino acids. CDR3 protein: CASHYGGASGNEQFF. The CDR3 nucleotides read TGTGCCAGCCACTATGGGGGGGCTAGCGGCAATGAGCAGTTCTTC.

The chain has TRBV4-2 and TRBJ2-7; possible D gene TRBD1, 5 bases. The V end lost 0 bases, the J end lost 1 base, and 10 bases lay between the germline ends. The CDR3 runs 15 residues. Germline CDR1 is LGHNA and CDR2 is YNFKEQ. The CDR3 protein is CASSQDGQGSYEQYF. CDR3 in DNA: TGTGCCAGCAGCCAAGACGGACAAGGGTCCTACGAGCAGTACTTC.

The chain joins TRBV7-2 to TRBJ2-1, with 14 bases matching TRBD2. Germline V gene lookup returns CDR1 SGHTA and CDR2 FQGNSA. After removal of 1 base from V and 9 bases from J, the junction contained 2 bases not matched to a gene. CDR3 length: 15 amino acids. The CDR3 DNA reads TGTGCCAGCAGCTTAGGACTAGCGGGAGGGTTTGAGCAGTTCTTC. Translation gives CASSLGLAGGFEQFF. Using reference TRBV7-2 and TRBJ2-1 for the parts outside the CDR3, the full variable domain is GAGVSQSPSNKVTEKGKDVELRCDPISGHTALYWYRQSLGQGLEFLIYFQGNSAPDKSGLPSDRFSAERTGGSVSTLTIQRTQQEDSAVYLCASSLGLAGGFEQFFGPGTRLTVL.

The rearrangement joins TRBV5-1 to TRBJ2-4; a weak D match, TRBD1 (6 bases). This CDR3 is built from 15 residues. Germline V CDR1 and CDR2: SGHRS, YFSETQ. The V and J ends lost 2 bases and 7 bases respectively, with 16 bases between them. For the CDR3, the DNA is TGCGCCAGCAGCTTACAGGGTTCAGAGATTAACATTCAGTACTTC. This encodes CASSLQGSEINIQYF.

CDR3 coding DNA: TGTGCCAGCAGCCCTTCCGTCTACGAGCAGTACTTC. As protein: CASSPSVYEQYF. This rearrangement joins TRBV7-2 to TRBJ2-7; D uncertain. Trimming took 5 bases from V and 3 from J, leaving 8 bases between them. Germline CDR1 reads SGHTA; CDR2 reads FQGNSA. The CDR3 is made up of 12 amino acids.

The chain uses TRBV5-1 and TRBJ2-1, with D possibly being TRBD2 (5 bases). Looked up from germline, CDR1 is SGHRS and CDR2 is YFSETQ. With 0 bases removed from V and 15 bases from J, the gap between germline ends came to 13 bases. CDR3 length equals 12 residues. This CDR3 is CASSLELDGPFF. In DNA, the CDR3 is TGCGCCAGCAGCTTGGAACTAGACGGGCCGTTCTTC.

This chain links TRBV2 with TRBJ1-5; 10 nucleotides align to TRBD1. Per germline, CDR1 SNHLY and CDR2 FYNNEI. The CDR3 totals 15 residues. Unmatched junction bases numbered 4, after V lost 1 base and J lost 7 bases. The CDR3 bases are TGTGCCAGCAGTGAAGGAGGGACAGGGGTGCAGCCCCAGCATTTT. This gives the protein CASSEGGTGVQPQHF. The variable domain in full, completed from reference TRBV2 and TRBJ1-5, reads EPEVTQTPSHQVTQMGQEVILRCVPISNHLYFYWYRQILGQKVEFLVSFYNNEISEKSEIFDDQFSVERPDGSNFTLKIRSTKLEDSAMYFCASSEGGTGVQPQHFGDGTRLSIL.

The chain carries TRBV4-3 and TRBJ2-7; 9 nucleotides align to TRBD2. Trimming at V came to 0 bases and at J to 3 bases, leaving 6 bases not matched to a gene. Germline assignment: CDR1 LGHNA and CDR2 YSLEER. The CDR3 sequence is 16 residues long. The CDR3 region has the DNA TGCGCCAGCAGCCAAGAGGCTAGCGGGACTTTCTACGAGCAGTACTTC. It encodes CASSQEASGTFYEQYF.

The genes are TRBV6-5 and TRBJ2-1, with D perhaps matching TRBD2 (5 bases). The CDR3 sequence is 15 residues long. CDR1 MNHEY and CDR2 SVGAGI come from the germline V gene. Trimming removed 6 bases from V and 10 bases from J, with 22 bases in between. The CDR3 DNA reads TGTGCCAGCAGACCCACCCGGGCAGGAGGTAGGGAGCAGTTCTTC. Translation gives CASRPTRAGGREQFF.

This sequence joins TRBV27 and TRBJ2-3; possibly TRBD2 for D (5 bases). V was shortened by 6 bases and J by 0 bases, with 7 bases between the two germline ends. The CDR3 is 13 residues long. The germline gives CDR1 MNHEY, CDR2 SMNVEV (reference sequence). The CDR3 nucleotides read TGTGCCAGCAGGACTACTAGCACAGATACGCAGTATTTT. Translated: CASRTTSTDTQYF.

The CDR3 reads CASSARGGEVTGELFF. The CDR3, as DNA: TGTGCCAGCAGCGCCAGAGGGGGAGAAGTCACCGGGGAGCTGTTTTTT. This chain joins TRBV9 and TRBJ2-2, with D possibly being TRBD1 (6 bases). V lost 3 bases and J lost 4, with 16 bases in between. The CDR3 consists of 16 residues. The V gene's germline CDR1 is SGDLS and CDR2 YYNGEE.

In its sample, this clone was seen a few times. The rearrangement uses TRBV5-6 and TRBJ2-5; 7 positions match TRBD2. Trimming cost V 2 bases and J 7 bases; bases outside gene matches: 14. The CDR3 sequence is 16 residues long. Germline V gene data show CDR1 as SGHDT and CDR2 as YYEEEE. The DNA for the CDR3 is TGTGCCAGCAGCTTCCAGCGAGTGGGAGGGCCGGGGACCCAGTACTTC. This gives the protein CASSFQRVGGPGTQYF.

The chain links TRBV2 to TRBJ2-1; TRBD2 matches 13 bases. V lost 5 bases and J lost 8; bases outside the gene matches: 12. The CDR3 runs to 17 residues. Germline-derived CDR1 and CDR2 are SNHLY and FYNNEI. CDR3 sequence (DNA): TGTGCCAGCAGTCCTTCCGTGGGACTAGCGGGAAGGTATGAGCAGTTCTTC. Amino acid sequence: CASSPSVGLAGRYEQFF.

There are a few counts of this clone. This chain uses TRBV14 with TRBJ2-7; weak D call: TRBD2 (5 bases). Trimming removed 4 bases from V and 6 bases from J, with 19 bases in between. From germline, CDR1 is SGHDN and CDR2 FVKESK. The CDR3 totals 15 residues. The CDR3 DNA reads as TGTGCCAGCAGCCCGACTATGAAATTTAGAGGCGAGCAGTACTTC. Its protein product is CASSPTMKFRGEQYF. Based on the CDR3 plus reference TRBV14 and TRBJ2-7, the full variable domain is EAGVTQFPSHSVIEKGQTVTLRCDPISGHDNLYWYRRVMGKEIKFLLHFVKESKQDESGMPNNRFLAERTGGTYSTLKVQPAELEDSGVYFCASSPTMKFRGEQYFGPGTRLTVT.

The V and J genes are TRBV7-2 and TRBJ2-5; 10 bases fit TRBD1. Germline V gene sequence: CDR1 SGHTA, CDR2 FQGNSA. V lost 5 bases, J lost 5 bases, and 17 bases stayed unmatched. CDR3 length: 18 amino acids. The CDR3 is CASSPTRSDRGRRETQYF. The CDR3 DNA follows: TGTGCCAGCAGCCCAACCCGTAGCGACAGGGGGCGCCGGGAGACCCAGTACTTC.

This clone has just a few counts. This sequence joins TRBV5-6 and TRBJ1-2; D is perhaps TRBD1 (5 bases). The germline CDR1 and CDR2 sequences are SGHDT and YYEEEE. Trimming removed 4 bases at V and 3 bases at J, with 13 bases between. The CDR3 is 14 residues long. This chain's CDR3 is CASSRTGLYYGYTF. Here the CDR3 DNA reads TGTGCCAGCAGCCGCACAGGCCTGTACTATGGCTACACCTTC.